Listed here are 9 T cell receptor beta chains from one sample, sequenced in a study of T cell responses to AZD1222 COVID-19 vaccine. TCRdb's copy holds only in-frame clones and misses some; the assay was immunoSEQ multiplex PCR. The table lists approximately 220,000 clones, more than 85% of them singletons. This specimen consisted of peripheral blood, obtained on day 0 of MenACWY control vaccination. Receptor source: an adult in good health.

The chain is built from TRBV3-1 (or the pseudogene TRBV3-2) and TRBJ1-1; TRBD1 matches at 8 bases. Germline CDR1 is LGHDT and CDR2 is YNNKEL (reference sequence). The CDR3 covers 15 residues. V lost 5 bases, J lost 1 base, and 6 bases stayed unmatched. The CDR3 loop reads CASSNRQGRNTEAFF. The CDR3 nucleotides are TGTGCCAGCAGCAACCGACAGGGGCGGAACACTGAAGCTTTCTTT.

The count of this clone is one. This sequence joins TRBV7-8 and TRBJ1-1, with D perhaps TRBD1 (5 bases). CDR1 and CDR2 from the germline V gene are SGHVS and FQNEAQ. Deletions cut 2 bases from V and 1 base from J, with 11 bases between. This CDR3 is 15 amino acids long. CDR3 loop: CASSLTRAKNTEAFF. The CDR3 DNA reads as TGTGCCAGCAGCTTAACCAGGGCAAAGAACACTGAAGCTTTCTTT. The whole variable domain, filled in from reference TRBV7-8 and TRBJ1-1, reads GAGVSQSPRYKVAKRGQDVALRCDPISGHVSLFWYQQALGQGPEFLTYFQNEAQLDKSGLPSDRFFAERPEGSVSTLKIQRTQQEDSAVYLCASSLTRAKNTEAFFGQGTRLTVV.

J is TRBJ2-3 and V is TRBV10-3; D possibly uses TRBD1 or TRBD2 (6 bases each). CDR1 is ENHRY and CDR2 is SYGVKD in the germline V gene. The CDR3 has 15 residues. V was shortened by 4 bases and J by 2 bases, with 13 bases between the two germline ends. CDR3 amino acids: CAISGRGGPTDTQYF. The CDR3 DNA reads TGTGCCATCAGTGGCCGAGGGGGGCCCACAGATACGCAGTATTTT.

V is TRBV28 and J is TRBJ1-4; D is ambiguous. Trimming shortened V by 6 bases and J by 0 bases, and 11 bases separated the two germline ends. Germline CDR1 is MDHEN and CDR2 is SYDVKM. The length of the CDR3 is 15 residues. Here the CDR3 DNA reads TGTGCCAGCAGCCGAGGGCAGGCAACTAATGAAAAACTGTTTTTT. This gives the protein CASSRGQATNEKLFF.

The chain recombines TRBV5-4 with TRBJ1-1; 7 bases are shared with TRBD1. Germline CDR1 and CDR2: SGHNT and YYREEE (reference sequence). With 3 bases clipped from V and 0 bases from J, the junction kept 2 bases outside the gene matches. The CDR3 is made up of 14 amino acids. CDR3 in amino acids: CASSYRGMNTEAFF. The DNA of the CDR3 is TGTGCCAGCAGCTACAGGGGAATGAACACTGAAGCTTTCTTT.

The chain uses TRBV29-1 and TRBJ2-3, with 8 positions matching TRBD1. J gave up 0 bases and V 4 bases, and 3 bases lay outside the gene matches. This CDR3 is built from 14 residues. Germline CDR1 reads SQVTM; CDR2 reads ANQGSEA. The CDR3: CSVGTGTSTDTQYF. The CDR3 DNA reads TGCAGCGTTGGGACAGGGACCAGCACAGATACGCAGTATTTT.

CDR3 amino acids: CASSLVGGEADTQYF. Here the CDR3 DNA reads TGTGCCAGCAGCTTGGTTGGCGGGGAGGCAGATACGCAGTATTTT. The chain joins TRBV11-1 to TRBJ2-3; weak D call: TRBD2 (6 bases). Germline CDR1 is SGHAT and CDR2 is FQDESV (reference sequence). Deletions cut 3 bases from V and 4 bases from J, with 14 bases between. The CDR3 length is 15 residues.

This chain uses TRBV30 with TRBJ2-7, with 9 bases identical to TRBD1. Looked up from germline, CDR1 is GTSNPN and CDR2 is SVGIG (reference sequence). With 1 base clipped from V and 6 bases from J, the junction kept 7 bases outside the gene matches. The CDR3 totals 14 residues. CDR3 amino acids: CAWSAKGQGGEQYF. The CDR3 nucleotides read TGTGCCTGGAGTGCCAAGGGACAGGGAGGCGAGCAGTACTTC.

The chain has TRBV6-1 and TRBJ2-3; 7 bases agree with TRBD1. The J segment lost 2 bases and the V segment lost 2 bases, leaving 4 bases of the junction unmatched. The CDR3 runs 15 residues. In germline, CDR1 is MNHNS, CDR2 SASEGT. CDR3 coding DNA: TGTGCCAGCAGTGAAAACAGGGGACCCACAGATACGCAGTATTTT. It specifies CASSENRGPTDTQYF.